This T cell receptor beta chain derives from a study of neoadjuvant anti-PD-1 for oral cavity cancer. This CDR3 is 14 amino acids long. Germline CDR1 and CDR2: SQVTM and ANQGSEA. V lost 4 bases and J 5 bases, leaving 16 bases between the germline ends. Regarding the study as a whole: Higher pretreatment blood Treg/Th17 ratios correlated with higher pretreatment blood and lower post-treatment tumor TCRbeta clonality.

In regard to this clone: What it binds is not known.

Sequencing was performed with immunoSEQ multiplex PCR; in TCRdb, only in-frame clones are kept and a portion is missing. This table holds about 13,000 clones, 60% to 80% found once. The time point is: after neoadjuvant nivolumab, at surgical resection. Cohort: HPV-negative, locally advanced oral cavity squamous cell carcinoma patients. This receptor was identified in a person aged 35 to 85 with oral cavity squamous cell carcinoma. This material consisted of PBMCs, taken after nivolumab (anti-PD-1) treatment. This chain links TRBV29-1 with TRBJ2-3; the D gene is possibly TRBD1 (5 bases). The CDR3 DNA sequence: TGCAGCGTTGGTGTCCGAGACAGTAGAGATACGCAGTATTTT. Its protein is CSVGVRDSRDTQYF.